This T cell receptor beta chain was found in a study of blood T cell repertoires in COVID-19. TCRdb keeps only in-frame clones here, not all; method: immunoSEQ multiplex PCR. The table lists around 250,000 clones, roughly 85% of them singletons, with about 4.3% in the top ten. The sequenced material came from peripheral blood. The clonotype was recovered from a man aged 60-69 years who had recovered from COVID-19.

CDR3 DNA sequence: TGCGCCAGCAGCCCATTCAGGGATTTCTTGGGAGCTTTCTTT. This translates into CASSPFRDFLGAFF. The V and J genes are TRBV4-1 and TRBJ1-1; possibly TRBD1 for D (5 bases). V was shortened by 4 bases and J by 10 bases, with 19 bases between the two germline ends. CDR1 is MGHRA, CDR2 YSYEKL, per germline. CDR3 size: 14 residues.